The 11 T cell receptor beta chains listed next were all sequenced from one sample in a study of shared clonotypes between healthy human individuals. Sequencing was performed with immunoSEQ multiplex PCR; in TCRdb, only in-frame clones are kept and a portion is missing. The sample consists of approximately 2.5 million clones, 80% to 95% of them appearing once. The material sequenced was naive CD4+ T cells from PBMCs. Stated subset: CD45RA+ positively selected. These receptors all come from a man younger than 35 in good health. Some clones in this sample may be carry-over from other donors' samples.

The chain has TRBV28 and TRBJ1-5; TRBD1 agrees at 7 bases. After removal of 4 bases from V and 2 bases from J, the junction contained 11 bases not matched to a gene. Germline CDR1 MDHEN, CDR2 SYDVKM. CDR3 length equals 17 residues. CDR3 in amino acids: CASSSLVQGGGNQPQHF. Written as DNA, the CDR3 is TGTGCCAGCAGTTCCCTCGTCCAGGGGGGTGGCAATCAGCCCCAGCATTTT.

This chain uses TRBV9 with TRBJ1-1; 8 positions agree with TRBD1. The CDR3 runs 15 residues. Germline loops: CDR1 SGDLS, CDR2 YYNGEE. V dropped 4 bases and J dropped 2; count of bases not matched to a gene: 7. The CDR3 protein is CASSPRTGYNTEAFF. The CDR3 DNA reads as TGTGCCAGCAGCCCACGGACAGGGTATAACACTGAAGCTTTCTTT.

Of note for this clone: This CDR3 is also generated by other DNA sequences in the sample. V and J are TRBV9 and TRBJ2-1, with D tentatively TRBD1 (6 bases). V was clipped by 3 bases and J by 0 bases, with 10 bases between them. Germline CDR1 and CDR2: SGDLS and YYNGEE. This CDR3 comprises 15 residues. CDR3 sequence reads: CASSARGSSYNEQFF. Written as DNA, the CDR3 is TGTGCCAGCAGCGCTAGGGGGAGCTCCTACAATGAGCAGTTCTTC.

The J gene is TRBJ2-3, the V gene TRBV28, with D unresolved. Germline V gene sequence: CDR1 MDHEN, CDR2 SYDVKM. The CDR3 spans 16 residues. V was pared by 7 bases and J by 0 bases, with 17 bases between. The CDR3 here is CASTTMGGTSTDTQYF. The CDR3 DNA follows: TGTGCCAGCACGACCATGGGCGGAACTAGCACAGATACGCAGTATTTT.

The chain combines TRBV6-1 with TRBJ2-1; D might be TRBD1 (5 bases). Germline values: CDR1 MNHNS, CDR2 SASEGT. The CDR3 consists of 13 residues. Between the trimmed V and J ends, which lost 3 bases and 2 bases, there was a span of 5 bases. The CDR3 DNA reads TGTGCCAGCAGTGAGGACACCTACAATGAGCAGTTCTTC. Translating gives CASSEDTYNEQFF.

The chain uses TRBV7-8 and TRBJ2-1; D gene ambiguous. There are 15 residues in the CDR3. The germline CDR1 and CDR2 sequences are SGHVS and FQNEAQ. V lost 0 bases, J lost 3 bases, and 9 bases lay in between. CDR3 bases: TGTGCCAGCAGCTTAGCGAGGCCTAGCTACAATGAGCAGTTCTTC. Residues: CASSLARPSYNEQFF.

V is TRBV7-2 and J is TRBJ2-2; 7 bases are shared with TRBD1. The J segment lost 7 bases and the V segment lost 5 bases, leaving 10 bases of the junction unmatched. The CDR3 consists of 15 residues. Germline CDR1 SGHTA, CDR2 FQGNSA. The CDR3 loop reads CASSLNRGGVGELFF. In DNA form, the CDR3 reads TGTGCCAGCAGCCTGAACAGGGGTGGGGTCGGGGAGCTGTTTTTT.

The V gene is TRBV18, the J gene TRBJ2-7; D unclear. The CDR3 is made up of 15 amino acids. V lost 3 bases and J lost 2, with 14 bases in between. Germline V lookup: CDR1 KGHSH, CDR2 LQKENI. CDR3 nucleotides: TGTGCCAGCTCACCCTGGACCCAGAGTCCCTACGAGCAGTACTTC. Translation: CASSPWTQSPYEQYF.

This sequence joins TRBV19 and TRBJ2-7; TRBD1 might be the D (6 bases). This CDR3 is 14 amino acids long. V lost 4 bases and J 3 bases, leaving 13 bases between the germline ends. CDR1 LNHDA and CDR2 SQIVND come from the germline V gene (reference sequence). The CDR3 coding sequence is TGTGCCAGTAGTAACAGGGACAAAGACTACGAGCAGTACTTC. Translation gives CASSNRDKDYEQYF.

The V call is TRBV7-2, the J call TRBJ1-2; 9 nucleotides align to TRBD1. This CDR3 has 18 amino acids. Germline V gives CDR1 SGHTA, CDR2 FQGNSA. J was trimmed by 8 bases and V by 2 bases; bases with no gene match: 18. The DNA for the CDR3 is TGTGCCAGCAGCTTATTGGGGGACAGGGTTTTTATTACAACGGGCTACACCTTC. It is translated as CASSLLGDRVFITTGYTF.

The chain couples TRBV6-1 to TRBJ1-6; no clear D. The CDR3 loop spans 14 amino acids. CDR1 and CDR2 (germline): MNHNS, SASEGT. The V end was cut by 1 base, the J end by 8 bases, with 9 bases between. The CDR3 reads CASSEGVHYSPLHF. The CDR3 coding sequence is TGTGCCAGCAGTGAAGGGGTTCATTATTCACCCCTCCACTTT.